Listed here are 2 T cell receptor beta chains from one sample, sequenced in a study of OX40 agonist ivuxolimab in advanced cancers. Assay: immunoSEQ multiplex PCR; the TCRdb copy retains only in-frame clones and omits some. Among tens of thousands of clones listed, about 89% were seen once. Sequences were derived from CD4+ or CD8+ T cells sorted from blood, sampled in a trial of the OX40 agonist ivuxolimab. The receptors here all came from an adult with an advanced solid tumor such as melanoma, head and neck, liver or kidney cancer.

The chain combines TRBV19 with TRBJ1-4, with TRBD1 matching over 12 bases. CDR1 is LNHDA and CDR2 is SQIVND in the germline V gene (reference sequence). Trimming at V came to 6 bases and at J to 4 bases, leaving 6 bases not matched to a gene. The CDR3 covers 16 residues. DNA for the CDR3: TGTGCCAGTAGGACGGGACAGGGGGCCGTTAATGAAAAACTGTTTTTT. It encodes CASRTGQGAVNEKLFF.

The rearrangement links TRBV5-4 to TRBJ2-1, with TRBD1 matching 8 bases. This CDR3 is 15 amino acids long. CDR1 and CDR2 (germline): SGHNT, YYREEE (reference sequence). V gave up 1 base and J gave up 3 bases; unmatched junction bases: 3. The CDR3 DNA is TGTGCCAGCAGCTTGACAGGGGGATACTACAATGAGCAGTTCTTC. This encodes CASSLTGGYYNEQFF. The variable domain in full, with the rest retrieved from reference TRBV5-4 and TRBJ2-1, is ETGVTQSPTHLIKTRGQQVTLRCSSQSGHNTVSWYQQALGQGPQFIFQYYREEENGRGNFPPRFSGLQFPNYSSELNVNALELDDSALYLCASSLTGGYYNEQFFGPGTRLTVL.